This T cell receptor (beta chain) emerged from a study of T cells in Graves' hyperthyroidism and ophthalmopathy. Using RNA transcripts as the source, TCR beta CDR3 regions were amplified. The TCR CDR3 was amplified in a first-round RT-PCR using the HTBI primer set. TCRdb passed the multiplex PCR reads through MiXCR, listing each CDR3 protein once. This repertoire shows some 300,000 distinct CDR3 sequences, approximately 14% found once; its top ten account for 7% to 9%. In germline, CDR1 is MNHEY, CDR2 SVGEGT. The CDR3 runs 13 residues. The ends were cut back, 6 bases at V and 2 bases at J, with 11 bases in the middle. This clonotype was detected ten times or more.

The sequenced sample was blood. The chain combines TRBV6-2 or TRBV6-3 with TRBJ2-7; a weak D match, TRBD2 (5 bases). This clonotype was obtained from a middle-aged woman with Graves' hyperthyroidism. Here the CDR3 DNA reads TGTGCCAGCAGCTCGGGGTCAACCTACGAGCAGTACTTC. This encodes CASSSGSTYEQYF.